Each of the 12 T cell receptor beta chains below was sequenced from the same sample in a study of T-cell memory formation after mild COVID-19. MiXCR, run by TCRdb on the 5' RACE reads, gives a single entry per CDR3 protein. The sample lists 400,000 to 500,000 distinct CDR3 sequences; 20% to 25% were seen once. The sample consisted of PBMCs or a T cell subset sorted from them (not recorded which). Source of these receptors: an adult woman who had mild COVID-19 (a few samples of this study predate the infection). Cell type and time point are not known.

This clonotype was seen only a few times. V usage is TRBV24-1 and J usage is TRBJ2-1; D is possibly TRBD1 (7 bases). The CDR3 consists of 13 residues. Germline V gene sequence: CDR1 KGHDR, CDR2 SFDVKD. V lost 9 bases, J lost 5 bases, and 13 bases lay in between. The CDR3 is CATGAGTDNEQFF. For the CDR3, the DNA is TGTGCCACCGGGGCGGGGACAGACAATGAGCAGTTCTTC.

The chain uses TRBV30 and TRBJ2-5, with 10 bases aligning to TRBD1. With 5 bases clipped from V and 4 bases from J, the junction kept 1 base outside the gene matches. The CDR3 spans 12 residues. CDR1 GTSNPN and CDR2 SVGIG come from the germline V gene (reference sequence). CDR3 loop: CAWGQGGETQYF. The CDR3 DNA reads TGTGCCTGGGGACAGGGGGGAGAGACCCAGTACTTC.

V and J are TRBV12-3 or TRBV12-4 and TRBJ2-5; 10 bases fit TRBD2. CDR3 length: 13 amino acids. The V segment lost 6 bases and the J segment 5 bases; nucleotides outside the gene matches: 3. CDR3 sequence (DNA): TGTGCCAGCAGATCTAGCGGGAGCGAGACCCAGTACTTC. Protein: CASRSSGSETQYF.

The V call is TRBV7-9, the J call TRBJ2-1; D unclear. Germline V CDR1 and CDR2: SEHNR, FQNEAQ (reference sequence). There are 15 residues in the CDR3. Trimming removed 4 bases at V and 6 bases at J, with 16 bases between. The CDR3 sequence is CASSSVTGALNEQFF. CDR3 DNA sequence: TGTGCCAGCAGCTCCGTTACCGGAGCCCTCAATGAGCAGTTCTTC.

This clonotype was counted a few times. The V call is TRBV5-1, the J call TRBJ2-1; TRBD2 might be the D (6 bases). Trimming shortened V by 0 bases and J by 0 bases, and 13 bases separated the two germline ends. From germline, CDR1 is SGHRS and CDR2 YFSETQ. The CDR3 loop spans 17 amino acids. The CDR3 loop reads CASSLDGGKTSYNEQFF. In DNA form, the CDR3 reads TGCGCCAGCAGCTTGGATGGCGGGAAGACCTCCTACAATGAGCAGTTCTTC. Combining the CDR3 with reference TRBV5-1 and TRBJ2-1 gives the whole variable domain KAGVTQTPRYLIKTRGQQVTLSCSPISGHRSVSWYQQTPGQGLQFLFEYFSETQRNKGNFPGRFSGRQFSNSRSEMNVSTLELGDSALYLCASSLDGGKTSYNEQFFGPGTRLTVL.

This chain's CDR3 is CSAREGFAGPFTEAFF. CDR3 DNA sequence: TGCAGTGCTAGAGAGGGGTTTGCAGGGCCGTTCACTGAAGCTTTCTTT. The V and J genes are TRBV20-1 and TRBJ1-1, with D tentatively TRBD1 (5 bases). CDR1 and CDR2 (germline): DFQATT, SNEGSKA (reference sequence). CDR3 length equals 16 residues. Trimming took 0 bases from V and 4 from J, leaving 18 bases between them.

This clonotype was detected only a few times. This sequence joins TRBV27 and TRBJ2-7; 10 nucleotides align to TRBD1. The trim removed 5 bases at V and 4 bases at J, leaving 11 bases unmatched. Germline V gene lookup returns CDR1 MNHEY and CDR2 SMNVEV (reference sequence). The CDR3 consists of 16 residues. Here the CDR3 DNA reads TGTGCCAGCAGTCGAGGGGGGGACAGGGGAAAATACGAGCAGTACTTC. This codes for CASSRGGDRGKYEQYF.

This chain uses TRBV19 with TRBJ1-1; tentatively, D is TRBD1 (5 bases). Deletions cut 2 bases from V and 6 bases from J, with 13 bases between. Germline V gene lookup returns CDR1 LNHDA and CDR2 SQIVND (reference sequence). This CDR3 spans 14 amino acids. The CDR3 spells CASSIISGISEAFF. CDR3 DNA sequence: TGTGCCAGTAGTATAATCTCAGGGATTTCTGAAGCTTTCTTT. The full variable domain, with the rest looked up from reference TRBV19 and TRBJ1-1, is DGGITQSPKYLFRKEGQNVTLSCEQNLNHDAMYWYRQDPGQGLRLIYYSQIVNDFQKGDIAEGYSVSREKKESFPLTVTSAQKNPTAFYLCASSIISGISEAFFGQGTRLTVV.

The gene calls are TRBV20-1 and TRBJ2-2, with D uncertain. Germline CDR1 reads DFQATT; CDR2 reads SNEGSKA (reference sequence). V was trimmed by 0 bases and J by 0 bases, leaving 5 bases between them. This CDR3 is 14 amino acids long. CDR3 residues: CSARERTNTGELFF. The CDR3 DNA is TGCAGTGCTAGAGAAAGGACGAACACCGGGGAGCTGTTTTTT.

V and J are TRBV18 and TRBJ2-5; D is undetermined. This CDR3 comprises 13 residues. Germline assignment: CDR1 KGHSH and CDR2 LQKENI. With 5 bases removed from V and 5 bases from J, the gap between germline ends came to 12 bases. In DNA form, the CDR3 reads TGTGCCAGCTCAACCCGGCGGACGGAGACCCAGTACTTC. Residues: CASSTRRTETQYF. Based on the CDR3 plus reference TRBV18 and TRBJ2-5, the full variable domain is NAGVMQNPRHLVRRRGQEARLRCSPMKGHSHVYWYRQLPEEGLKFMVYLQKENIIDESGMPKERFSAEFPKEGPSILRIQQVVRGDSAAYFCASSTRRTETQYFGPGTRLLVL.

This clonotype has a handful of counts. The chain carries TRBV4-1 and TRBJ1-4; D gene ambiguous. Trimming removed 0 bases at V and 3 bases at J, with 5 bases between. The V gene's germline CDR1 is MGHRA and CDR2 YSYEKL. There are 14 residues in the CDR3. The CDR3 protein is CASSQESANEKLFF. The CDR3 DNA sequence: TGCGCCAGCAGCCAAGAAAGTGCTAATGAAAAACTGTTTTTT.

This clonotype has only a few counts. The chain is built from TRBV7-9 and TRBJ2-3; D perhaps matches TRBD1 (7 bases). V was shortened by 5 bases and J by 5 bases, with 14 bases between the two germline ends. CDR3 length equals 14 residues. CDR1 is SEHNR and CDR2 is FQNEAQ in the germline V gene (reference sequence). CDR3 region: CASSPAGGKDTQYF. In DNA form, the CDR3 reads TGTGCCAGCAGCCCGGCAGGGGGGAAAGATACGCAGTATTTT.